This passage covers 12 T cell receptor beta chains from one sample sequenced in a study of blood T cells in healthy people across ages. A second PCR of about 7 to 12 cycles used a sample-barcoded 5' primer and a J-beta primer mix. TCRdb re-called the 5' RACE reads with MiXCR, one entry per CDR3 protein. This table has about 670,000 distinct CDR3 sequences, about 43% appearing once. The sequencing input was blood. The receptors stem from an elderly man in good health.

The count of this clonotype is one. The chain links TRBV6-5 to TRBJ2-7, with 8 positions matching TRBD2. The closer fit of TRBJ2-5 to the DNA end suggests the J call may be wrong. Germline values: CDR1 MNHEY, CDR2 SVGAGI. The CDR3 extends over 15 amino acids. CDR3 amino acids: CASSYDAGGLETQYF. The CDR3 nucleotides are TGTGCCAGCAGTTACGACGCGGGGGGTTTGGAGACCCAGTACTTC.

This clonotype showed up just a few times. The chain links TRBV6-6 to TRBJ2-3; D gene uncertain. Germline values: CDR1 MNHNY, CDR2 SVGAGI (reference sequence). The CDR3 is 15 residues long. Trimming took off 1 base at V and 2 bases at J, with 10 bases between the two ends. This CDR3 is CASSYYDLTTDTQYF. CDR3 DNA: TGTGCCAGCAGTTACTACGATCTGACCACAGATACGCAGTATTTT.

This clonotype was recorded many times. This rearrangement joins TRBV7-2 to TRBJ2-3, with D uncertain. Per germline, CDR1 SGHTA and CDR2 FQGNSA. Between the trimmed V and J ends, which lost 7 bases and 8 bases, there was a span of 16 bases. The CDR3 spans 13 residues. CDR3 loop: CASTPIGGGTQYF. CDR3 in DNA: TGTGCCAGCACCCCCATCGGCGGCGGTACGCAGTATTTT.

This chain joins TRBV28 and TRBJ2-7, with D possibly TRBD1 on 5 matching bases. With 2 bases removed from V and 0 bases from J, the gap between germline ends came to 11 bases. Germline values: CDR1 MDHEN, CDR2 SYDVKM. The CDR3 extends over 15 amino acids. The CDR3 region is CASSLRGKSSYEQYF. The CDR3 DNA reads TGTGCCAGCAGTTTAAGGGGCAAAAGCTCCTACGAGCAGTACTTC.

In this sample, this clonotype turned up once. This sequence joins TRBV19 and TRBJ1-2, with D possibly matching TRBD1 (5 bases). In germline, CDR1 is LNHDA, CDR2 SQIVND (reference sequence). The V and J ends lost 8 bases and 4 bases respectively, with 17 bases between them. This CDR3 region has 14 residues. Here the CDR3 reads CASSRGTWLYGYTF. The CDR3, as DNA: TGTGCCAGTTCTCGCGGGACTTGGCTCTATGGCTACACCTTC.

The rearrangement links TRBV9 to TRBJ2-3, with TRBD1 matching over 8 bases. Per the germline V gene, CDR1 is SGDLS and CDR2 is YYNGEE. Germline trimming cut 4 bases from V and 0 bases from J; bases unmatched to any gene: 13. This CDR3 has 18 residues. The CDR3 sequence is CASSPRGQGLLSTDTQYF. The CDR3 coding sequence is TGTGCCAGCAGCCCAAGAGGACAGGGTCTGTTGAGCACAGATACGCAGTATTTT.

This clonotype was recorded a few times. The J gene is TRBJ2-6, the V gene TRBV7-2; TRBD1 matches 7 bases. V dropped 7 bases and J dropped 2; count of bases not matched to a gene: 5. CDR3 length: 15 amino acids. Germline loops: CDR1 SGHTA, CDR2 FQGNSA. The CDR3 sequence: CASTSTGTGANVLTF. DNA for the CDR3: TGTGCCAGCACCTCGACAGGGACTGGGGCCAACGTCCTGACTTTC. The full variable domain, completed using reference TRBV7-2 and TRBJ2-6, is GAGVSQSPSNKVTEKGKDVELRCDPISGHTALYWYRQSLGQGLEFLIYFQGNSAPDKSGLPSDRFSAERTGGSVSTLTIQRTQQEDSAVYLCASTSTGTGANVLTFGAGSRLTVL.

Only a few counts were recorded for this clonotype. The chain is built from TRBV29-1 and TRBJ2-7; D gene uncertain. Between the trimmed V and J ends, which lost 3 bases and 7 bases, there was a span of 16 bases. Looked up from germline, CDR1 is SQVTM and CDR2 is ANQGSEA. This CDR3 spans 13 amino acids. The CDR3 sequence: CSVDGPPKNEQYF. The CDR3 DNA reads TGCAGCGTTGATGGGCCCCCCAAGAATGAGCAGTACTTC.

V usage is TRBV27 and J usage is TRBJ2-4, with 9 bases aligning to TRBD2. J gave up 6 bases and V 5 bases, and 20 bases lay outside the gene matches. The CDR3 length is 19 residues. Germline CDR1 is MNHEY and CDR2 is SMNVEV (reference sequence). CDR3 in DNA: TGTGCCAGCAGTCCACGCCGGGTTAGCGGGAGCGTCTCCCCAAACATTCAGTACTTC. Protein product: CASSPRRVSGSVSPNIQYF.

The rearrangement uses TRBV28 and TRBJ2-7, with D unclear. Germline V gene data show CDR1 as MDHEN and CDR2 as SYDVKM. V was clipped by 4 bases and J by 4 bases, with 11 bases between them. CDR3 size: 13 residues. CDR3 DNA: TGTGCCAGCAGTTCCCCAAGGACGTACGAGCAGTACTTC. Translation gives CASSSPRTYEQYF. Combining the CDR3 with reference TRBV28 and TRBJ2-7 gives the whole variable domain DVKVTQSSRYLVKRTGEKVFLECVQDMDHENMFWYRQDPGLGLRLIYFSYDVKMKEKGDIPEGYSVSREKKERFSLILESASTNQTSMYLCASSSPRTYEQYFGPGTRLTVT.

This clonotype has only a few counts. The rearrangement links TRBV2 to TRBJ2-6; 9 nucleotides match TRBD2. The germline CDR1 and CDR2 sequences are SNHLY and FYNNEI. This CDR3 comprises 15 residues. The ends lost 8 bases at V and 1 base at J; junction bases unmatched: 3. CDR3: CASGAGGSGANVLTF. The CDR3 DNA sequence: TGTGCCAGCGGAGCGGGGGGTTCTGGGGCCAACGTCCTGACTTTC.

This clonotype has at least ten counts. The V gene is TRBV4-2, the J gene TRBJ2-3; D not certain. The germline V gene has CDR1 LGHNA and CDR2 YNFKEQ. The CDR3 runs 13 residues. With 1 base removed from V and 4 bases from J, the gap between germline ends came to 6 bases. The DNA of the CDR3 is TGTGCCAGCAGCCAAGGGTCTTCAGATACGCAGTATTTT. This codes for CASSQGSSDTQYF.